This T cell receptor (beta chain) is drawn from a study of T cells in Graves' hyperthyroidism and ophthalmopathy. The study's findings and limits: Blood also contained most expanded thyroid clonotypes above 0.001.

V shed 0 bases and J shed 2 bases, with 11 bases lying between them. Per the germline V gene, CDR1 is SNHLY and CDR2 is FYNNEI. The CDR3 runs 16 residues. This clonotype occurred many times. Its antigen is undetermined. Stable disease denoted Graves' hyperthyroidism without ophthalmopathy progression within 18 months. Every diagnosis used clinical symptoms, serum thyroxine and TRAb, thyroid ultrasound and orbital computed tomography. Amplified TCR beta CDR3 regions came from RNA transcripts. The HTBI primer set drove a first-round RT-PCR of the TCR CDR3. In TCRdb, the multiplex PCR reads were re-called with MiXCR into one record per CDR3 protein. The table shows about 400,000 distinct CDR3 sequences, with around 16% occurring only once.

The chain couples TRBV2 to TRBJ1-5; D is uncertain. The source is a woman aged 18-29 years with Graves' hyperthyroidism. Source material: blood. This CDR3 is CASSEARGIGNQPQHF. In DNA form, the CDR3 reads TGTGCCAGCAGTGAAGCGCGCGGCATCGGCAATCAGCCCCAGCATTTT.